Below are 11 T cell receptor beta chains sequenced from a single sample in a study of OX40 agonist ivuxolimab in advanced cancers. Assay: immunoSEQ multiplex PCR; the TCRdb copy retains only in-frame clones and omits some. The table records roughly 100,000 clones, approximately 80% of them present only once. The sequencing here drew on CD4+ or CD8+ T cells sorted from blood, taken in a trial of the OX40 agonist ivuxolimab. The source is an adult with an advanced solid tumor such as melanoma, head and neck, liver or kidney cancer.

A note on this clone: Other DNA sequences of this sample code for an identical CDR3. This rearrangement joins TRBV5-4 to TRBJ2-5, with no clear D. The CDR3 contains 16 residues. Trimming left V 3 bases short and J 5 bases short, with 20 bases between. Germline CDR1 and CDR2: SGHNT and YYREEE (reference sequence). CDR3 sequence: CASSWAKRVGGETQYF. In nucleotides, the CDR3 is TGTGCCAGCAGCTGGGCGAAAAGGGTGGGTGGGGAGACCCAGTACTTC.

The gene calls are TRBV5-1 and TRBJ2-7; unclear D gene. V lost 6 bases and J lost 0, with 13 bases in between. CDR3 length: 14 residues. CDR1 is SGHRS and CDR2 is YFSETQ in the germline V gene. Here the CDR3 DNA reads TGCGCCAGCACCCGTTCTGCGGCCTCCTACGAGCAGTACTTC. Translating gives CASTRSAASYEQYF.

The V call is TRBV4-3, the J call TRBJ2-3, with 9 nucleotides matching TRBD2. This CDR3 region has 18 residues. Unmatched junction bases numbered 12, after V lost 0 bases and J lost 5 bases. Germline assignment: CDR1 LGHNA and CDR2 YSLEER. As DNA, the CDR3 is TGCGCCAGCAGCCAAGATCGAGGTAGCGGGAGTTGGGGAGATACGCAGTATTTT. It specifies CASSQDRGSGSWGDTQYF.

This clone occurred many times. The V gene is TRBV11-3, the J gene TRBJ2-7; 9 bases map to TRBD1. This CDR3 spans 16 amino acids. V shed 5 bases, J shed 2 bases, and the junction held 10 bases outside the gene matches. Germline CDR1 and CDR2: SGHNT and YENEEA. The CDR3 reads CASSPGGQGPTYEQYF. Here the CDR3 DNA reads TGTGCCAGCAGCCCTGGTGGACAGGGGCCTACCTACGAGCAGTACTTC.

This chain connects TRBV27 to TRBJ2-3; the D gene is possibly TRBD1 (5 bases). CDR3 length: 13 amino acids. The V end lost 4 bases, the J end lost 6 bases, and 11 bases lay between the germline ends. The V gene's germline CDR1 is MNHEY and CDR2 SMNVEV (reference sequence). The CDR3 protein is CASSSPPGDTQYF. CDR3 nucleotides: TGTGCCAGCAGTTCCCCCCCAGGGGATACGCAGTATTTT.

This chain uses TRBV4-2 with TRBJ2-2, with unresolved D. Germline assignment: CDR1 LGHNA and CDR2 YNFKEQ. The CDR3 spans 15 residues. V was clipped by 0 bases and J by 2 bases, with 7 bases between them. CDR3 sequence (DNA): TGTGCCAGCAGCCAAGATCCGTCTAACACCGGGGAGCTGTTTTTT. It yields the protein CASSQDPSNTGELFF.

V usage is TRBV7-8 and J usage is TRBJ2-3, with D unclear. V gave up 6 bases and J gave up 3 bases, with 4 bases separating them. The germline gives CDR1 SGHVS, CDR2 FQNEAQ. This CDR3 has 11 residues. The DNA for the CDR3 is TGTGCCAGCAGGCAGACAGATACGCAGTATTTT. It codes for CASRQTDTQYF.

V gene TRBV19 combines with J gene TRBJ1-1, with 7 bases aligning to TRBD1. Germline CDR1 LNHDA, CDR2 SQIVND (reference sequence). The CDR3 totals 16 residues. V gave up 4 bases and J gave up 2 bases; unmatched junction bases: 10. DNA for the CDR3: TGTGCCAGTAGTACCATCACAGGGGCTCCCAACACTGAAGCTTTCTTT. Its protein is CASSTITGAPNTEAFF.

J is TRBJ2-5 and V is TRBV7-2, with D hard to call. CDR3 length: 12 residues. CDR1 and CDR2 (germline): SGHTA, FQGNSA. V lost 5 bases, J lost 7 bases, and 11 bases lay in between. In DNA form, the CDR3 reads TGTGCCAGCAGCCCGTTAGCTGGGACCCAGTACTTC. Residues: CASSPLAGTQYF.

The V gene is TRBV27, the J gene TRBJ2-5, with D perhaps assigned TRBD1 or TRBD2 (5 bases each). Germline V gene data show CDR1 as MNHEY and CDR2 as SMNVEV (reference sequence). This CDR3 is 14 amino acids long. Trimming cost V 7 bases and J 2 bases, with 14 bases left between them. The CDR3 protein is CASMRPGRQETQYF. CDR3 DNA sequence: TGTGCCAGCATGCGTCCGGGACGGCAAGAGACCCAGTACTTC.

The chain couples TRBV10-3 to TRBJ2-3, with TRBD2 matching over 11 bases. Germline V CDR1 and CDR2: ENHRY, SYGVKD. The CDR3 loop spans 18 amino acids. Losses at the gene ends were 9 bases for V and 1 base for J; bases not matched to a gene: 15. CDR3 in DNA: TGTGCCATTTCACCTAGCGGGGGGCACGGAGGGGGCACAGATACGCAGTATTTT. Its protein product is CAISPSGGHGGGTDTQYF.